This TCR beta chain was observed in a study of T cell changes during pregnancy in multiple sclerosis. Germline V lookup: CDR1 SGHVS, CDR2 FNYEAQ. This CDR3 comprises 14 residues. V was shortened by 5 bases and J by 4 bases, with 12 bases between the two germline ends. Method: immunoSEQ multiplex PCR; TCRdb's copy keeps in-frame clones and lacks some. The table includes about 100,000 clones, over 80% detected once. Only one count was recorded for this clone. This chain links TRBV7-6 with TRBJ1-5; possibly TRBD1 for D (5 bases). The source material was peripheral blood, sampled after pregnancy. This sequence was found in a female donor with multiple sclerosis, enrolled in a pregnancy study. Here the CDR3 reads CASSEGLKNQPQHF. The DNA for the CDR3 is TGTGCCAGCAGCGAGGGACTGAAGAATCAGCCCCAGCATTTT.